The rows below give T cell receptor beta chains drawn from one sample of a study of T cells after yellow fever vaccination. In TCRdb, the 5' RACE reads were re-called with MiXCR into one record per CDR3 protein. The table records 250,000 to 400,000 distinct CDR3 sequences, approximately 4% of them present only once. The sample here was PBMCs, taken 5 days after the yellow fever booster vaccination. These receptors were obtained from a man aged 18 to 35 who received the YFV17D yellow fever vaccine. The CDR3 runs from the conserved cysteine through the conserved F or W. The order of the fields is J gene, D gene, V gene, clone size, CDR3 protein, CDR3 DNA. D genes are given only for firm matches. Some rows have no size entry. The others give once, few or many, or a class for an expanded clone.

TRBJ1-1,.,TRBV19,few,CASSDHPRDEAFF,TGTGCCAGTAGTGACCACCCGCGGGACGAAGCTTTCTTT
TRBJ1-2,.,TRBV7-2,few,CASSLGNVYGYTF,TGTGCCAGCAGCTTGGGGAATGTATATGGCTACACCTTC
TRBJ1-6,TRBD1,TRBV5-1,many,CASSRGGETGVSPLHF,TGCGCCAGCAGCCGGGGCGGTGAGACAGGGGTCTCACCCCTCCACTTT
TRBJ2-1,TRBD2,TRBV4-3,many,CASSSGLAGAYNEQFF,TGCGCCAGCAGCTCCGGGCTAGCGGGGGCCTACAATGAGCAGTTCTTC
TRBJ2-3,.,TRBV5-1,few,CASSLEGITDTQYF,TGCGCCAGCAGCTTGGAAGGGATTACAGATACGCAGTATTTT
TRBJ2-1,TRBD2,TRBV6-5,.,CATTLGLAGGLEQFF,TGTGCCACCACCCTGGGACTAGCGGGGGGGCTTGAGCAGTTCTTC
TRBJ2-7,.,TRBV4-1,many,CASSQGTKTSYEQYF,TGCGCCAGCAGCCAAGGGACTAAAACCTCCTACGAGCAGTACTTC
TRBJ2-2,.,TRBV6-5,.,CASSYSVGGTGELFF,TGTGCCAGCAGTTACTCAGTCGGCGGGACCGGGGAGCTGTTTTTT
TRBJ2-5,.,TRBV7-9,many,CASSLVGPRGGETQYF,TGTGCCAGCAGCTTAGTTGGGCCGCGGGGCGGAGAGACCCAGTACTTC
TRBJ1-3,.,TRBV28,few,CASGKDGNTIYF,TGTGCCAGCGGGAAGGATGGAAACACCATATATTTT
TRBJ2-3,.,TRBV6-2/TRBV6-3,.,CASTDYVPGAYTDTQYF,TGTGCCAGCACCGACTATGTCCCGGGGGCCTACACAGATACGCAGTATTTT
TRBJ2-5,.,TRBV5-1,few,CASSLEGRSQETQYF,TGCGCCAGCAGCTTGGAGGGCAGATCCCAAGAGACCCAGTACTTC
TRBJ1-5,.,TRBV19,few,CASSTRTDQPQHF,TGTGCCAGTAGTACTCGGACAGACCAGCCCCAGCATTTT
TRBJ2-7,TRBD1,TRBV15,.,CATSREAGGYEQYF,TGTGCCACCAGCAGAGAGGCAGGGGGCTACGAGCAGTACTTC
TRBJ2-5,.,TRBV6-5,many,CASRGRNQETQYF,TGTGCCAGCAGGGGACGGAACCAAGAGACCCAGTACTTC
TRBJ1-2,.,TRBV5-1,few,CASSLVSAGINGYTF,TGCGCCAGCAGCTTGGTTAGCGCAGGGATTAATGGCTACACCTTC
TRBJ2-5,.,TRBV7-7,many,CASSPRGSQETQYF,TGTGCCAGCAGCCCAAGGGGCAGCCAAGAGACCCAGTACTTC
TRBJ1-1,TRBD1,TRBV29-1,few,CSVVLTGVLPFF,TGCAGCGTTGTGCTCACAGGGGTACTTCCTTTCTTT
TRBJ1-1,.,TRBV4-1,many,CASSHLSYTEAFF,TGCGCCAGCAGCCATCTATCGTACACTGAAGCTTTCTTT
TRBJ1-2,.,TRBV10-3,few,CAISEPRQRNYGYTF,TGTGCCATCAGTGAGCCCAGACAGCGCAACTATGGCTACACCTTC
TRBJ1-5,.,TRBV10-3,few,CAISESVAGNQPQHF,TGTGCCATCAGTGAGTCGGTGGCAGGCAATCAGCCCCAGCATTTT
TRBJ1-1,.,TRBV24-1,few,CATTSREGTEAFF,TGTGCCACCACATCCAGGGAGGGTACTGAAGCTTTCTTT
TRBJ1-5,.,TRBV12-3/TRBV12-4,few,CASNRGGRPSNQPQHF,TGTGCCAGCAACCGGGGAGGCAGGCCGAGCAATCAGCCCCAGCATTTT